This TCR beta chain was documented in a study of blood T cell repertoires in COVID-19. The overall study: There were acute and convalescent COVID-19 samples, and they came from the United States, Italy and Spain.

This clone is a singleton in its sample. Other nucleotide sequences from this sample produce the same CDR3. Clones were read by immunoSEQ multiplex PCR, and TCRdb kept only the in-frame ones, dropping some. This table holds approximately 200,000 clones, roughly 90% found once. The CDR3 totals 14 residues. Per the germline V gene, CDR1 is MNHEY and CDR2 is SMNVEV (reference sequence). Trimming removed 2 bases at V and 4 bases at J, with 11 bases between. The source is a woman aged 45-65 years with acute or convalescent COVID-19. Sample: peripheral blood. The rearrangement joins TRBV27 to TRBJ2-5; possibly TRBD2 for D (5 bases). In DNA form, the CDR3 reads TGTGCCAGCAGTTTAGGGTTAAGCGGAGAGACCCAGTACTTC. It codes for CASSLGLSGETQYF.